This T cell receptor beta chain came from a study of cytomegalovirus exposure and HLA in healthy donors (dated by TCRdb to 2017 to 2019). Study-wide context: The 670 or so repertoires of the first cohort and the 95 to 150 validation repertoires were produced on the same platform, according to a later analysis. Along with the approximately 700-subject first cohort, a separate validation cohort of over a hundred different subjects was used. The study was designed to test whether signatures of past pathogen exposure could be identified by cataloging public T cell receptors. High-throughput TCR immunosequencing, statistical association of individual TCRs with disease status, and machine learning were combined to predict cytomegalovirus infection status. Points the paper makes about the study in general: In the study, 164 TCR beta chains were listed as associated with cytomegalovirus. According to the authors, the approach could potentially be generalized to other disease states and immunological phenotypes. The classifier was reported to diagnose cytomegalovirus status with high specificity and sensitivity in both the original and validation cohorts. A later analysis had no HLA typing for the validation cohort, so co-occurrence there was scored across all 130 or so repertoires. Across donors, most TCR sequences were observed very rarely, whereas some public TCRs were present in many individuals. A few of the identified cytomegalovirus-associated TCR beta chains were confirmed in vitro to be specific for cytomegalovirus antigens. Of the cluster scores, 90% to 95% were above 0 in a later analysis, which found that TCRs clustered in the first cohort also tended to co-occur in the 95 to 150 validation repertoires.

Library preparation employed the immunoSEQ multiplex PCR assay. Per the authors' processing: To diagnose cytomegalovirus status from the catalog of TCR beta chain sequences, a statistical classification framework was built. As stored in TCRdb, this immuneACCESS dataset retains in-frame rearrangements with V and J assigned. A fraction of the clones does not appear; measured against another copy, unresolved V genes explain less than half of the discrepancy, and the remainder lacks a known reason. That table is the source of V, J and clone size, and D and trimming were worked out from the DNA. In this sample the table shows around 60,000 clones, more than 90% of which occur a single time. Jointly, the top ten make up roughly 1% of the sample. Sequences SGHNT (CDR1) and YYREEE (CDR2) are obtained from the germline V gene (reference sequence). V lost 3 bases and J lost 6 bases, and the count of bases not matched to a germline gene is 5. Spanning cysteine to phenylalanine, the CDR3 consists of 16 amino acids. Here the CDR3 DNA is all that survives: 48 bases in frame from base 1.

This clone was found once. Its antigen remains undetermined. There are no base qualities to consult, and no much larger clone falls within one base. The donors belonged to the validation cohort of 90 to 150 subjects, which was separate from the approximately 700-subject first cohort. The receptor was isolated from a man aged 18 to 30 in good health and CMV-seronegative. The sequencing input was PBMCs. The rearranged segments are TRBV5-4 and TRBJ2-1; 14 middle bases align to TRBD2. The DNA is TGTGCCAGCAGCTCCGGGACTAGCGGGAGAGGCAATGAGCAGTTCTTC. This sequence encodes CASSSGTSGRGNEQFF. Reference TRBV5-4 and TRBJ2-1 proteins supply the regions before and after the CDR3; the full variable domain is: ETGVTQSPTHLIKTRGQQVTLRCSSQSGHNTVSWYQQALGQGPQFIFQYYREEENGRGNFPPRFSGLQFPNYSSELNVNALELDDSALYLCASSSGTSGRGNEQFFGPGTRLTVL.